This entry is about one T cell receptor beta chain. The antigen it recognizes is unknown. Base-call qualities are not available, and no considerably larger clone is one nucleotide away. The donors were healthy, HIV-negative adults with no recently reported acute infections or vaccinations. All donors were Caucasian adults living in Nashville, Tennessee, USA. CD4+ T cells were enriched by magnetic negative selection; naive cells were then positively selected on CD45RA, and the negative fraction formed the memory subset. Blood was obtained by leukapheresis, after which PBMCs were separated by Ficoll-Histopaque density gradient centrifugation and cryopreserved in liquid nitrogen vapor phase. Analytical flow cytometry was used to check the purity and quantity of each magnetically sorted T cell population. Genomic DNA was isolated from each sorted fraction and quantified by UV absorbance on a Nanodrop 2000c.

Taken from cysteine to phenylalanine, the CDR3 has 15 residues. CDR3 DNA is the only sequence kept; it has 45 bases, read in frame from the first base. From a lookup of the germline V gene, CDR1 and CDR2 are KGHSH and LQKENI. V is pared back by 2 bases and J by 4 bases, with 14 bases lying between the germline termini. This sample is part of a study of shared clonotypes between healthy human individuals (dated by TCRdb to 2018 to 2021). Notes on the research overall: The cohort included three men and two women between 18 and 49 years of age. For each donor, CD4 naive and CD4 memory were each run on three plates, CD8 naive on two plates, and CD8 memory on one plate. To estimate repertoire size and how much clonotypes are shared between individuals, the study performed deep sequencing of blood TCR repertoires from a few healthy adults. To increase sequencing depth and limit assay-specific biases, TCR repertoire library preparation and sequencing were carried out by different laboratories using diverse techniques. Leukapheresis yielded between about 0.9 and 8.9 billion PBMCs per donor.

The study at large found these results: Compared with non-shared clonotypes, clonotypes shared by all four sorted-subset donors had higher generation probabilities. Based on pairwise subsampling, the degree of clonotype sharing among donors was expected to be affected by sequencing depth. Sampling was limited to blood, and TCR repertoires in tissue likely differ from TCR repertoires in blood. Sharing across a few donors was observed for approximately 5% of naive CD4, over 3% of naive CD8, 2% to 2.5% of memory CD4, and approximately 0.41% of memory CD8 clonotypes. Naive subsets generally had larger estimated clonotype richness than memory subsets did. The genetic and exposure-history diversity represented was limited by the small number of donors. Incomplete sequencing was indicated by rarefaction of sorted-subset datasets, despite the large sequencing depth.

TCR CDR3 regions were amplified from genomic DNA by multiplex PCR using the deep immunoSEQ assay. For each cell subset, the extracted genomic DNA was distributed evenly across all wells of several immunoSEQ 96-well plates, and each plate served as one replicate. Each replicate PCR for sorted subsets received about 200 ng genomic DNA, equal to about 30,000 T cell genomes. Purified libraries were quantified with a Qubit 3.0 fluorometer, sized on a Bioanalyzer 2100, and re-quantified with the KAPA Library Quantification kit. Each immunoSEQ 96-well plate was sequenced on its own single-read 150-cycle Illumina NextSeq 550 flow cell. The source study handled its data this way. Because the immunoSEQ output held only junctional sequences and lacked quality scores, the filtering could not match the filtering applied to full-length reads. Sequences were annotated with PyIR, a Python wrapper for IgBLAST v1.9, using IMGT germline references to assign V/J genes and CDR3. Any read was removed if the V/J assignment was weak (E-value above 1e-6), the CDR3 was missing, or the read contained stop codons, out-of-frame junctions, or ambiguous translated residues. V3J clonotypes were defined as sequences sharing an identical inferred V gene, J gene, and CDR3 amino acid sequence. Percentage overlap between repertoires was calculated by dividing the number of shared unique clonotypes by the size of the smaller repertoire. RTK rarefaction, the Chao1 estimator, and Recon v2.1 estimates of unobserved clonotypes were used to assess repertoire richness. OLGA was used to compute generation probabilities for all TCRbeta clonotypes that the gDNA method yielded from a few donors. In its TCRdb copy, this immuneACCESS table keeps in-frame sequences only and misses some clones. Where compared with another copy, unresolved V genes explain less than half of these, and the others have no known cause. That table furnishes V, J and clone size, whereas the DNA furnished D and trimming. Here the sample has roughly 1,500,000 clones; approximately 98% occur a single time. Roughly 0.4% of the sample is taken by the ten largest.

This TCR came from a man aged 30-40 years in good health. Sequenced input: naive CD4+ T cells sorted from blood. What the cell subset or site label conveys for this sample: CD45RA+ positively selected. The V and J segments used are TRBV18 and TRBJ1-2, and perhaps TRBD1 as D gene, on 6 matching bases. The DNA is TGTGCCAGCTCACCATATACAGGGTACAGCTATGGCTACACCTTC. This sequence encodes CASSPYTGYSYGYTF.